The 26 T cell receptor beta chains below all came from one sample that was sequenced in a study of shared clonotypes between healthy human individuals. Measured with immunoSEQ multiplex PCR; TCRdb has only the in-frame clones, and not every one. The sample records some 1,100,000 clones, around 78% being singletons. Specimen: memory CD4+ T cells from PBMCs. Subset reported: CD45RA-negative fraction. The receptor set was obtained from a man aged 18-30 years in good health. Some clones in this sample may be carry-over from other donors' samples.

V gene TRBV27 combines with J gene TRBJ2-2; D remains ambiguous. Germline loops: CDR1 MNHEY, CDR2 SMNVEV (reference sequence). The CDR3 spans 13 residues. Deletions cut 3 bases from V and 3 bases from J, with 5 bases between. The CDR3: CASSFEYTGELFF. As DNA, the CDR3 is TGTGCCAGCAGTTTTGAGTACACCGGGGAGCTGTTTTTT.

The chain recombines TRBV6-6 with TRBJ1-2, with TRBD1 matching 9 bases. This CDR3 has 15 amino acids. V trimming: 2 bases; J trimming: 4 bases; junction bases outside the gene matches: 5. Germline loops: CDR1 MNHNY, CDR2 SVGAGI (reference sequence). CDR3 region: CASSYRGTGSYGYTF. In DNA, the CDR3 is TGTGCCAGCAGTTACAGGGGGACAGGGAGCTATGGCTACACCTTC.

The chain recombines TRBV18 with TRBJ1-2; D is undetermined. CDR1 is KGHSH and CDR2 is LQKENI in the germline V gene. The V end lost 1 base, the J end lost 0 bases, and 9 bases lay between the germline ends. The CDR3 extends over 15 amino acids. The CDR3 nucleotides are TGTGCCAGCTCACCACTGTCAGACGCTAACTATGGCTACACCTTC. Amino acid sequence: CASSPLSDANYGYTF.

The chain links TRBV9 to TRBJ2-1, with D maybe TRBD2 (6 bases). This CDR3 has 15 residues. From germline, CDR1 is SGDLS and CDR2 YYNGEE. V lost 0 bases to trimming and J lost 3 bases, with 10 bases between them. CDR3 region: CASSVGPGDYNEQFF. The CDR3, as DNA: TGTGCCAGCAGCGTAGGTCCGGGAGACTACAATGAGCAGTTCTTC. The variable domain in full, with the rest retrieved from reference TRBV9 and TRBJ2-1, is DSGVTQTPKHLITATGQRVTLRCSPRSGDLSVYWYQQSLDQGLQFLIQYYNGEERAKGNILERFSAQQFPDLHSELNLSSLELGDSALYFCASSVGPGDYNEQFFGPGTRLTVL.

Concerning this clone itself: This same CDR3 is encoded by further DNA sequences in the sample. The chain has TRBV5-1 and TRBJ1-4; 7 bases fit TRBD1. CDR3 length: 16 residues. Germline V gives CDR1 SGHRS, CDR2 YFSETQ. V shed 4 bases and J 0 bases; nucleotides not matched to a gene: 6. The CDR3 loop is CASSLGTGATNEKLFF. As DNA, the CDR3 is TGCGCCAGCAGCCTGGGTACAGGGGCAACTAATGAAAAACTGTTTTTT. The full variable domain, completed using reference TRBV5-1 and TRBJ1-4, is KAGVTQTPRYLIKTRGQQVTLSCSPISGHRSVSWYQQTPGQGLQFLFEYFSETQRNKGNFPGRFSGRQFSNSRSEMNVSTLELGDSALYLCASSLGTGATNEKLFFGSGTQLSVL.

The CDR3 protein is CASGLVLGQGVEQPQHF. Here the CDR3 DNA reads TGTGCTAGTGGTTTGGTACTGGGACAGGGGGTGGAACAGCCCCAGCATTTT. This chain links TRBV12-5 with TRBJ1-5; TRBD1 agrees at 11 bases. The CDR3 length is 17 residues. Trimming removed 0 bases from V and 7 bases from J; junction bases left unmatched: 8. Germline V lookup: CDR1 LGHNT, CDR2 FRNRAP.

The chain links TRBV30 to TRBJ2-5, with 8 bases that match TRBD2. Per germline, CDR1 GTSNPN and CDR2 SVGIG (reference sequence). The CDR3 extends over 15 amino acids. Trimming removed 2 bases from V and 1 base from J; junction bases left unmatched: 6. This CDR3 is CAWSRRAGVQETQYF. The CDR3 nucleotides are TGTGCCTGGAGTAGACGAGCGGGGGTCCAAGAGACCCAGTACTTC.

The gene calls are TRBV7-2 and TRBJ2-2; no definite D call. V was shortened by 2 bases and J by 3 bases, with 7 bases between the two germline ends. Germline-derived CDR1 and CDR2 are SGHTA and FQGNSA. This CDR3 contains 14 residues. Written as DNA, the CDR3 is TGTGCCAGCAGCTTATTGCCGGACACCGGGGAGCTGTTTTTT. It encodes CASSLLPDTGELFF. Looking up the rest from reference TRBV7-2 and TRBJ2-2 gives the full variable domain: GAGVSQSPSNKVTEKGKDVELRCDPISGHTALYWYRQSLGQGLEFLIYFQGNSAPDKSGLPSDRFSAERTGGSVSTLTIQRTQQEDSAVYLCASSLLPDTGELFFGEGSRLTVL.

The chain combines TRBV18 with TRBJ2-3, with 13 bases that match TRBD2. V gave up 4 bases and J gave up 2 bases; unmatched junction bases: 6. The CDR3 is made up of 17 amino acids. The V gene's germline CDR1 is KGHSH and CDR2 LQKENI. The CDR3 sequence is CASSLHGLAGDTDTQYF. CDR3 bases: TGTGCCAGCTCACTTCATGGACTAGCGGGAGACACAGATACGCAGTATTTT.

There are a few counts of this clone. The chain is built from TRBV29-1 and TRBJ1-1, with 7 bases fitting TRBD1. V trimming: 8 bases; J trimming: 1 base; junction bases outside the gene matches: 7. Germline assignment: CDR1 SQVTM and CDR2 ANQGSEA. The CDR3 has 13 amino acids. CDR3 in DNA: TGCAGCTTCCGGACAGGCCCGAACACTGAAGCTTTCTTT. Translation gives CSFRTGPNTEAFF.

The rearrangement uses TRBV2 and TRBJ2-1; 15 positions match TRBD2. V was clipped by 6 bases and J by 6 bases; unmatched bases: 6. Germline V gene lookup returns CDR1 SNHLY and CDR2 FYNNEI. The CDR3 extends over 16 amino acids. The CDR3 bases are TGTGCCAGCAGCCGGACTAGCGGGAGGGCGGCCAATGAGCAGTTCTTC. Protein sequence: CASSRTSGRAANEQFF. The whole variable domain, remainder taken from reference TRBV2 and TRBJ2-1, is EPEVTQTPSHQVTQMGQEVILRCVPISNHLYFYWYRQILGQKVEFLVSFYNNEISEKSEIFDDQFSVERPDGSNFTLKIRSTKLEDSAMYFCASSRTSGRAANEQFFGPGTRLTVL.

The CDR3 nucleotides are TGCGCCAGCAGCCACCCGGACAGAAGGGACGAGCAGTTCTTC. Translating it yields CASSHPDRRDEQFF. This sequence joins TRBV5-1 and TRBJ2-1, with D possibly TRBD1 on 6 matching bases. CDR1 and CDR2 (germline): SGHRS, YFSETQ. Deletions cut 4 bases from V and 10 bases from J, with 18 bases between. The CDR3 sequence is 14 residues long.

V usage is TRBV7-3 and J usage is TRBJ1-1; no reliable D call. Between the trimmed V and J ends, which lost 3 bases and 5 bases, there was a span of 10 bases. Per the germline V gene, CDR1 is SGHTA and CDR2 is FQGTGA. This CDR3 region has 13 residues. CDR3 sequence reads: CASSFSMGTEAFF. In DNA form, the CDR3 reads TGTGCCAGCAGCTTTTCAATGGGGACTGAAGCTTTCTTT.

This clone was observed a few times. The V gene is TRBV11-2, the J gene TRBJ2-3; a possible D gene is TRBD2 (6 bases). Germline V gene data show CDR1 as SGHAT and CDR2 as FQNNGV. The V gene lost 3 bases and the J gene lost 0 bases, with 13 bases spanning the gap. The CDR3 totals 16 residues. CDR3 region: CASSFSAGISTDTQYF. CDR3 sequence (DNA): TGTGCCAGCAGCTTCTCGGCGGGGATAAGCACAGATACGCAGTATTTT.

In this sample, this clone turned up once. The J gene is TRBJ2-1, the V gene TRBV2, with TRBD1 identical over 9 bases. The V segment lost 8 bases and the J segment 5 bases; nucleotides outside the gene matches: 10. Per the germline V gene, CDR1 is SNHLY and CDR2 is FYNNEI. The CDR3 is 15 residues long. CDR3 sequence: CASRRLTGGNNEQFF. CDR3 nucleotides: TGTGCCAGCCGGAGGCTAACAGGGGGCAACAATGAGCAGTTCTTC. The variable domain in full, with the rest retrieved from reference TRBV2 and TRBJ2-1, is EPEVTQTPSHQVTQMGQEVILRCVPISNHLYFYWYRQILGQKVEFLVSFYNNEISEKSEIFDDQFSVERPDGSNFTLKIRSTKLEDSAMYFCASRRLTGGNNEQFFGPGTRLTVL.

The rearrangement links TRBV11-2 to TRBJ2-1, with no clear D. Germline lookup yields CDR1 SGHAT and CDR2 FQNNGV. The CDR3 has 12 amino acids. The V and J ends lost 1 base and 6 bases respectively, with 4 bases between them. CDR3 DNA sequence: TGTGCCAGCAGCTTAGTGGCCAATGAGCAGTTCTTC. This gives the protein CASSLVANEQFF.

The CDR3 reads CAGGQRYNEQFF. The CDR3 nucleotides read TGTGCAGGTGGACAGAGGTACAATGAGCAGTTCTTC. The V gene is TRBV7-2, the J gene TRBJ2-1, with D possibly TRBD1 on 6 matching bases. This CDR3 comprises 12 residues. Germline CDR1 SGHTA, CDR2 FQGNSA.

CDR3 in DNA: TGTGCCAGCAGCTTGTCCAGAAAGCCGTTATTGAACACTGAAGCTTTCTTT. This sequence encodes CASSLSRKPLLNTEAFF. The chain joins TRBV5-5 to TRBJ1-1, with unresolved D. Trimming left V 1 base short and J 0 bases short, with 16 bases between. Germline V gene data show CDR1 as SGHKS and CDR2 as YYEKEE (reference sequence). This CDR3 has 17 amino acids.

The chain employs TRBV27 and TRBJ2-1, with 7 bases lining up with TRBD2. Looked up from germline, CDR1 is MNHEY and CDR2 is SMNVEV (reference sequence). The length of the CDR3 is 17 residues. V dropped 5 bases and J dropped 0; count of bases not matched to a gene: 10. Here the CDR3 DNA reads TGTGCCAGCAGTCCACTCAGCTCTAGCGGCTCCTACAATGAGCAGTTCTTC. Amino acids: CASSPLSSSGSYNEQFF.

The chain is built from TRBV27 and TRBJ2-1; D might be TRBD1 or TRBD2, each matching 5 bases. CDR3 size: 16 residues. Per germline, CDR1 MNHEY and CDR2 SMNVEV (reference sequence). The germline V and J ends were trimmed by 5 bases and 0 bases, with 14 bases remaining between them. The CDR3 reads CASSVRWGSSYNEQFF. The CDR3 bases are TGTGCCAGCAGTGTACGGTGGGGGAGCTCCTACAATGAGCAGTTCTTC.

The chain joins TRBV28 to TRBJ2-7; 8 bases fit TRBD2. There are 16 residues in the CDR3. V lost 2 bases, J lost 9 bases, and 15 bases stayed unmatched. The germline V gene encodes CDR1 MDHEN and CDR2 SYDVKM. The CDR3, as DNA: TGTGCCAGCAGTTTAGAGGGGGGGACTAGATACAGGGTGCAGTACTTC. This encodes CASSLEGGTRYRVQYF.

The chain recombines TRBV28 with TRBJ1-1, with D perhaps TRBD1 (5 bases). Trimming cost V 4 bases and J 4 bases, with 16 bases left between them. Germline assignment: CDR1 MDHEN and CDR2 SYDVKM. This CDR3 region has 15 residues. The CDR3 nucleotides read TGTGCCAGCAGTTCTACGGACGGGGCCGTCACTGAAGCTTTCTTT. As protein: CASSSTDGAVTEAFF.

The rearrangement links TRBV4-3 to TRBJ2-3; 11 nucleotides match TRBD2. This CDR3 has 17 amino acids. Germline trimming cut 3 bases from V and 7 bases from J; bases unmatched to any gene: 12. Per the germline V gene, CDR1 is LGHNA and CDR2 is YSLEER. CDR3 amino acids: CASSHVTSGSLINTQYF. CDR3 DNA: TGCGCCAGCAGCCATGTTACTAGCGGGAGCTTAATCAATACGCAGTATTTT.

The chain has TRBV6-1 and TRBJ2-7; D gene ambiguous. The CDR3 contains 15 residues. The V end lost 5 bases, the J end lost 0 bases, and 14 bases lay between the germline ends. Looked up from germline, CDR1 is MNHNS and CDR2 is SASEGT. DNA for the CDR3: TGTGCCAGCAGTCCAGAATACACCGACTCCTACGAGCAGTACTTC. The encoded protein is CASSPEYTDSYEQYF.

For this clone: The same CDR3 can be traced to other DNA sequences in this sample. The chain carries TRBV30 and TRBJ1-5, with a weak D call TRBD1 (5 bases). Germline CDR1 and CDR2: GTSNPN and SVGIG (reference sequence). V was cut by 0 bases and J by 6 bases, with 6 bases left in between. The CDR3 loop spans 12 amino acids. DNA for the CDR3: TGTGCCTGGAGTGTTAGGGGTCAGCCCCAGCATTTT. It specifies CAWSVRGQPQHF.

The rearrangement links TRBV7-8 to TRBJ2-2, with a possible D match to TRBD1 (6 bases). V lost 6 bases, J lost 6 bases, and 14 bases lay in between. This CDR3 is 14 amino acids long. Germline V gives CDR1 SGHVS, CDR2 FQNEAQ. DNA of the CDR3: TGTGCCAGCAGGAGCCTTACAGGGCCCGGGGAGCTGTTTTTT. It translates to CASRSLTGPGELFF.